These 23 T cell receptor beta chains were all obtained from the same sample, sequenced in a study of cytomegalovirus exposure and HLA in healthy donors (dated by TCRdb to the late 2010s). The library was prepared using the immunoSEQ multiplex PCR assay. For the multiplex PCR, a mixture combining 60 forward primers for TCR Vbeta segments and 13 reverse primers for TCR Jbeta segments was used. TCRdb's version of the immuneACCESS table is confined to in-frame rearrangements and falls short of the full clone set. An unresolved V gene accounts for under half of the shortfall where checked; the remainder is of unknown origin. For this sample the table gives about 160,000 clones, of which more than 65% were detected only once. The ten largest clones represent over 8% of the sample. Sequencing used PBMCs. Receptors were obtained from a man aged 18 to 29 in good health and CMV-seropositive.

The J gene is TRBJ1-4, the V gene TRBV7-9; 9 nucleotides agree with TRBD1. CDR3 length: 17 residues. With V trimmed by 10 bases and J by 0 bases, 12 bases remained unmatched. Germline CDR1 SEHNR, CDR2 FQNEAQ (reference sequence). The CDR3 nucleotides read TGTGCCACCCTGGGACAGGGTGCTATAGCAACTAATGAAAAACTGTTTTTT. It is translated as CATLGQGAIATNEKLFF.

CDR3 sequence: CASSLVTVSSSYNEQFF. In nucleotides, the CDR3 is TGCGCCAGCAGCTTGGTTACAGTCTCGTCCTCCTACAATGAGCAGTTCTTC. The genes are TRBV5-1 and TRBJ2-1, with no clear D. Trimming left V 0 bases short and J 0 bases short, with 13 bases between. The CDR3 totals 17 residues. Germline loops: CDR1 SGHRS, CDR2 YFSETQ.

DNA for the CDR3: TGTGCCAGCAGCCCAAAAAGGACAGGGGTGTACACCGGGGAGCTGTTTTTT. Translation gives CASSPKRTGVYTGELFF. This chain uses TRBV11-2 with TRBJ2-2, with TRBD1 matching 9 bases. Germline CDR1 and CDR2: SGHAT and FQNNGV. V was pared by 5 bases and J by 3 bases, with 10 bases of the junction left unmatched. There are 17 residues in the CDR3.

The J gene is TRBJ1-1, the V gene TRBV7-2, with D unresolved. Germline lookup yields CDR1 SGHTA and CDR2 FQGNSA. V was trimmed by 3 bases and J by 1 base, leaving 6 bases between them. This CDR3 has 13 residues. CDR3 in DNA: TGTGCCAGCAGCTTCGGGAGGAACACTGAAGCTTTCTTT. Translated: CASSFGRNTEAFF.

V usage is TRBV5-5 and J usage is TRBJ2-7; weak D call: TRBD1 (5 bases). The CDR3 is 14 residues long. Germline V gives CDR1 SGHKS, CDR2 YYEKEE (reference sequence). Trimming stripped 3 bases from V and 0 bases from J, with 10 bases between. The chain's CDR3 is CASSSHRSSYEQYF. For the CDR3, the DNA is TGTGCCAGCAGCTCACACAGGAGCTCCTACGAGCAGTACTTC.

The chain couples TRBV29-1 to TRBJ2-7; TRBD2 might be the D (5 bases). CDR1 SQVTM and CDR2 ANQGSEA come from the germline V gene. The CDR3 extends over 15 amino acids. Trimming left V 4 bases short and J 2 bases short, with 18 bases between. DNA of the CDR3: TGCAGCGTTGGACATAGGACGGGGAACACCTACGAGCAGTACTTC. Protein sequence: CSVGHRTGNTYEQYF.

The chain combines TRBV7-2 with TRBJ1-5; maybe TRBD1 (6 bases). This CDR3 has 15 residues. Germline lookup yields CDR1 SGHTA and CDR2 FQGNSA. V was pared by 5 bases and J by 2 bases, with 13 bases between. The CDR3 DNA reads as TGTGCCAGCAGCCTAAACAGGGTTGGCAATCAGCCCCAGCATTTT. Protein product: CASSLNRVGNQPQHF.

The gene calls are TRBV4-3 and TRBJ2-7; D might be TRBD2 (6 bases). The CDR3 sequence is 14 residues long. The germline V and J ends were trimmed by 0 bases and 6 bases, with 12 bases remaining between them. Germline CDR1 and CDR2: LGHNA and YSLEER. This CDR3 is CASSQDTGSGEQYF. In DNA, the CDR3 is TGCGCCAGCAGCCAAGATACCGGGAGTGGCGAGCAGTACTTC.

Written as DNA, the CDR3 is TGCGCCAGCAGAGGCCCCCTCGGAGCCCTCGGCACAGATACGCAGTATTTT. Translated: CASRGPLGALGTDTQYF. J is TRBJ2-3 and V is TRBV4-3; D is unclear. Germline assignment: CDR1 LGHNA and CDR2 YSLEER. V shed 6 bases and J shed 1 base, with 20 bases lying between them. This CDR3 is built from 17 residues.

This chain joins TRBV14 and TRBJ1-1, with 7 nucleotides matching TRBD1. This CDR3 region has 17 residues. Germline values: CDR1 SGHDN, CDR2 FVKESK. Trimming took 0 bases from V and 1 from J; bases not matched to a gene: 8. CDR3: CASSQDRPGTANTEAFF. CDR3 DNA sequence: TGTGCCAGCAGCCAAGATCGTCCGGGGACAGCGAACACTGAAGCTTTCTTT. The whole variable domain, filled in from reference TRBV14 and TRBJ1-1, reads EAGVTQFPSHSVIEKGQTVTLRCDPISGHDNLYWYRRVMGKEIKFLLHFVKESKQDESGMPNNRFLAERTGGTYSTLKVQPAELEDSGVYFCASSQDRPGTANTEAFFGQGTRLTVV.

The CDR3 sequence: CASSQEAGVNTNEQFF. The DNA of the CDR3 is TGTGCCAGCAGCCAAGAAGCTGGAGTCAATACGAATGAGCAGTTCTTC. The chain joins TRBV14 to TRBJ2-1; D is uncertain. V shed 0 bases and J shed 7 bases, with 16 bases lying between them. The germline V gene has CDR1 SGHDN and CDR2 FVKESK. The CDR3 contains 16 residues.

The DNA for the CDR3 is TGTGCCAGCAGCCGGGACAGGGTCAATGAGCAGTTCTTC. Protein product: CASSRDRVNEQFF. V usage is TRBV7-9 and J usage is TRBJ2-1; TRBD1 matches at 9 bases. The CDR3 contains 13 residues. After removal of 5 bases from V and 6 bases from J, the junction contained 2 bases not matched to a gene. Looked up from germline, CDR1 is SEHNR and CDR2 is FQNEAQ (reference sequence).

On this clone itself: The same CDR3 is also encoded by other DNA sequences in this sample. The CDR3 coding sequence is TGTGCCTGGAGTGTAGCAGGGAGCACAGATACGCAGTATTTT. Translation gives CAWSVAGSTDTQYF. The V call is TRBV30, the J call TRBJ2-3, with D possibly being TRBD1 (5 bases). CDR3 length equals 14 residues. From germline, CDR1 is GTSNPN and CDR2 SVGIG (reference sequence). The V end was cut by 0 bases, the J end by 0 bases, with 7 bases between.

The V gene is TRBV10-2, the J gene TRBJ2-3; TRBD2 might be the D (6 bases). V shed 7 bases and J shed 1 base, with 15 bases lying between them. The germline V gene has CDR1 WSHSY and CDR2 SAAADI. This CDR3 has 15 amino acids. CDR3 loop: CASINGASGTDTQYF. In DNA, the CDR3 is TGCGCCAGCATTAACGGTGCTAGCGGCACAGATACGCAGTATTTT.

This clone was counted between two and nine times. The chain links TRBV7-9 to TRBJ1-1, with 7 bases identical to TRBD1. With 5 bases clipped from V and 1 base from J, the junction kept 4 bases outside the gene matches. Looked up from germline, CDR1 is SEHNR and CDR2 is FQNEAQ (reference sequence). The CDR3 has 14 amino acids. Written as DNA, the CDR3 is TGTGCCAGCAGCGCGCGGGACAGGAACACTGAAGCTTTCTTT. Its protein product is CASSARDRNTEAFF.

The chain recombines TRBV11-2 with TRBJ2-5; TRBD2 matches at 10 bases. V dropped 0 bases and J dropped 3; count of bases not matched to a gene: 10. CDR3 length: 18 residues. Germline V CDR1 and CDR2: SGHAT, FQNNGV. CDR3 sequence reads: CASSLDLELAGEKETQYF. CDR3 DNA sequence: TGTGCCAGCAGCTTAGATCTCGAGCTAGCGGGGGAAAAAGAGACCCAGTACTTC.

The V call is TRBV5-4, the J call TRBJ2-1; the match to TRBD1 covers 7 bases. The CDR3 is made up of 15 amino acids. V was pared by 5 bases and J by 4 bases, with 9 bases of the junction left unmatched. Germline-derived CDR1 and CDR2 are SGHNT and YYREEE (reference sequence). DNA of the CDR3: TGTGCCAGCAGGGTCGGGACAGCCCCTTACAATGAGCAGTTCTTC. Translating it yields CASRVGTAPYNEQFF.

This clone was picked up a small number of times. V is TRBV19 and J is TRBJ1-5; TRBD1 matches 7 bases. Germline V gives CDR1 LNHDA, CDR2 SQIVND (reference sequence). Trimming removed 5 bases from V and 2 bases from J; junction bases left unmatched: 15. The CDR3 is 18 amino acids. The CDR3 DNA follows: TGTGCCAGTAGTCGACAGGGTAGCTGGTCAAGAGGCAATCAGCCCCAGCATTTT. Amino acids: CASSRQGSWSRGNQPQHF. Together with reference TRBV19 and TRBJ1-5, the CDR3 gives the full variable domain: DGGITQSPKYLFRKEGQNVTLSCEQNLNHDAMYWYRQDPGQGLRLIYYSQIVNDFQKGDIAEGYSVSREKKESFPLTVTSAQKNPTAFYLCASSRQGSWSRGNQPQHFGDGTRLSIL.

This rearrangement joins TRBV7-9 to TRBJ2-1, with 10 bases identical to TRBD1. With V trimmed by 6 bases and J by 7 bases, 12 bases remained unmatched. The V gene's germline CDR1 is SEHNR and CDR2 FQNEAQ (reference sequence). This CDR3 has 16 amino acids. CDR3 protein: CASRSSRDRGWNEQFF. The CDR3 nucleotides read TGTGCCAGCAGATCCAGTCGGGACAGGGGATGGAATGAGCAGTTCTTC. Full variable domain (outside the CDR3, taken from reference TRBV7-9 and TRBJ2-1): DTGVSQNPRHKITKRGQNVTFRCDPISEHNRLYWYRQTLGQGPEFLTYFQNEAQLEKSRLLSDRFSAERPKGSFSTLEIQRTEQGDSAMYLCASRSSRDRGWNEQFFGPGTRLTVL.

The rearrangement uses TRBV7-2 and TRBJ2-3; 8 nucleotides match TRBD2. V was clipped by 1 base and J by 2 bases; unmatched bases: 5. CDR1 SGHTA and CDR2 FQGNSA come from the germline V gene. The CDR3 runs 16 residues. The CDR3 DNA follows: TGTGCCAGCAGCTTAGTAGCGGGAACCTCCACAGATACGCAGTATTTT. Its protein is CASSLVAGTSTDTQYF.

The table lists this clone with a few counts. CDR3: CASSLLRLGHTGELFF. Written as DNA, the CDR3 is TGTGCCAGCAGTTTATTACGGCTGGGCCACACCGGGGAGCTGTTTTTT. The chain links TRBV27 to TRBJ2-2; D remains unclear. There are 16 residues in the CDR3. V dropped 1 base and J dropped 3 bases, with 12 bases sitting between them. Germline CDR1 reads MNHEY; CDR2 reads SMNVEV (reference sequence).

J is TRBJ2-4 and V is TRBV29-1; a weak D match, TRBD2 (5 bases). Germline CDR1 reads SQVTM; CDR2 reads ANQGSEA. This CDR3 comprises 12 residues. V lost 5 bases to trimming and J lost 7 bases, with 12 bases between them. CDR3 residues: CSVSEGGNIQYF. CDR3 in DNA: TGCAGCGTTTCAGAAGGAGGTAACATTCAGTACTTC.

The V call is TRBV6-5, the J call TRBJ2-1; 8 nucleotides agree with TRBD1. J gave up 4 bases and V 5 bases, and 7 bases lay outside the gene matches. The CDR3 is 15 residues long. The V gene's germline CDR1 is MNHEY and CDR2 SVGAGI. The CDR3 region is CASSPGQGEYNEQFF. As DNA, the CDR3 is TGTGCCAGCAGTCCCGGACAGGGAGAATACAATGAGCAGTTCTTC.